The source of this T cell receptor beta chain is a study of post-analysis software for immune sequencing data. Study-wide points: Controls showed lower frequencies than patients for roughly 5 TRBV segments, and TRBV5-6, TRBV5-1 and TRBV20-1 were among these.

CDR1 and CDR2 from the germline V gene are SQVTM and ANQGSEA. The V gene end was trimmed by 7 bases and the J gene end by 4 bases; junction bases not matched to a gene: 8. This CDR3 has 15 residues. A few counts support this clonotype. What it binds is unknown. Unique molecular identifiers were carried by the TCR beta cDNA libraries. TCRdb independently ran MiXCR on the PCR reads; one entry per CDR3 protein. The data contain around 710,000 distinct CDR3 sequences, about 45% of them singletons. This TCR was recovered from a girl aged 5-17 years with multiple sclerosis. Input material: blood. The chain uses TRBV29-1 and TRBJ2-5, with TRBD2 matching 14 bases. The CDR3 here is CSARGTSGSLETQYF. Written as DNA, the CDR3 is TGCAGCGCCCGCGGGACTAGCGGGAGCCTAGAGACCCAGTACTTC.